The 4 T cell receptor beta chains below were found in one sample sequenced in a study of molecular identifiers for immune sequencing clone quantification. MiXCR, run by TCRdb on the PCR reads, gives a single entry per CDR3 protein. The sample contains 400,000 to 600,000 distinct CDR3 sequences, about 20% of which appear only once. The sequencing input was naive CD8+ T cells from blood, with Jurkat cell RNA spiked in. Subset indicated: FACS-sorted CD8+CD4-CCR7+CD45RA+ naive T cells. The receptor source for this set is a human donor in good health. Some libraries in this study had Jurkat cell RNA spiked in.

The CDR3 loop is CASSLVRTPRFPQHF. The CDR3 bases are TGTGCCAGCAGCTTAGTGCGTACACCTCGGTTCCCCCAGCATTTT. The V call is TRBV7-8, the J call TRBJ1-5; D remains unclear. The ends were cut back, 1 base at V and 10 bases at J, with 17 bases in the middle. The CDR3 is 15 residues long. Germline-derived CDR1 and CDR2 are SGHVS and FQNEAQ. Complete variable domain (other parts from reference TRBV7-8 and TRBJ1-5): GAGVSQSPRYKVAKRGQDVALRCDPISGHVSLFWYQQALGQGPEFLTYFQNEAQLDKSGLPSDRFFAERPEGSVSTLKIQRTQQEDSAVYLCASSLVRTPRFPQHFGDGTRLSIL.

The chain has TRBV29-1 and TRBJ1-1; TRBD1 matches 7 bases. The V segment lost 1 base and the J segment 4 bases; nucleotides outside the gene matches: 12. Germline lookup yields CDR1 SQVTM and CDR2 ANQGSEA. The CDR3 sequence is 16 residues long. Here the CDR3 reads CSVEALPGPGGTEAFF. In nucleotides, the CDR3 is TGCAGCGTTGAAGCCCTTCCGGGACCAGGGGGCACTGAAGCTTTCTTT.

The genes are TRBV4-1 and TRBJ1-5; 9 bases fit TRBD1. The V gene end was trimmed by 3 bases and the J gene end by 4 bases; junction bases not matched to a gene: 1. The CDR3 runs to 14 residues. CDR1 and CDR2 (germline): MGHRA, YSYEKL. CDR3 sequence (DNA): TGCGCCAGCAGCCATGGACAGGGGAATCAGCCCCAGCATTTT. Encoded protein: CASSHGQGNQPQHF.

This clonotype was picked up many times. The rearrangement uses TRBV4-1 and TRBJ2-5; the match to TRBD1 covers 8 bases. The germline V gene has CDR1 MGHRA and CDR2 YSYEKL. The CDR3 is made up of 15 amino acids. Germline trimming cut 10 bases from V and 3 bases from J; bases unmatched to any gene: 13. In nucleotides, the CDR3 is TGCGCCACGGCAAACCAGGGGGCTGGCGAAGAGACCCAGTACTTC. Its protein product is CATANQGAGEETQYF.